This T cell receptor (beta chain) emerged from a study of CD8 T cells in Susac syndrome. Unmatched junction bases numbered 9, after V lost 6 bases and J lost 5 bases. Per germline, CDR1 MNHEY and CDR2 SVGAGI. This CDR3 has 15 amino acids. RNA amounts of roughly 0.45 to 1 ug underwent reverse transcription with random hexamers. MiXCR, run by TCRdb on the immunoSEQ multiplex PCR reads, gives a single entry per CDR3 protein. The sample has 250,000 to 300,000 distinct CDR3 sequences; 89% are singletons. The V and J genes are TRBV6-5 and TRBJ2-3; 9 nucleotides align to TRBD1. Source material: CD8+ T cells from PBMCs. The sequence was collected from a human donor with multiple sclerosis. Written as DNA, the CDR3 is TGTGCCAGCAGCGTCAAACAGGGGGCATTAGATACGCAGTATTTT. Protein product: CASSVKQGALDTQYF.